These T cell receptor beta chains were read from a single sample in a study of CD8+CD57+ T cells in acquired aplastic anemia. TCRdb used MiXCR to reprocess the reads, holding one entry per CDR3 protein. The repertoire includes about 190,000 distinct CDR3 sequences, roughly 56% of them detected once, and about 16% sits in the top ten. Sequenced sample: sorted CD4+, CD8+, or CD8+CD57+ T cells (not recorded which) from PBMCs. The receptors come from a human donor in good health, serving as a control. Each CDR3 is given with its conserved first and last residue. The D gene is left open where the match is weak. Rows may omit the clone size; those that give it use once, few, many or a size class.

V: TRBV7-2
D: TRBD1
J: TRBJ2-1
size: -
length: 14
CDR3: CASSFRDRGLEQFF
DNA: TGTGCCAGCAGCTTCCGGGACAGGGGGCTTGAGCAGTTCTTC

V: TRBV7-3
D: -
J: TRBJ2-3
size: many
length: 15
CDR3: CASSLSSGGRDTQYF
DNA: TGTGCCAGCAGCTTAAGTAGTGGGGGGCGAGATACGCAGTATTTT

V: TRBV29-1
D: -
J: TRBJ2-7
size: -
length: 14
CDR3: CSVEGVSSPYEQYF
DNA: TGCAGCGTTGAAGGGGTTTCGTCACCTTACGAGCAGTACTTC

V: TRBV2
D: -
J: TRBJ1-2
size: few
length: 14
CDR3: CASFRESLLYGYTF
DNA: TGTGCCAGCTTTCGGGAATCCCTGCTCTATGGCTACACCTTC

V: TRBV20-1
D: -
J: TRBJ1-1
size: -
length: 12
CDR3: CSAWDSTREAFF
DNA: TGCAGTGCCTGGGACTCAACAAGAGAAGCTTTCTTT

V: TRBV29-1
D: -
J: TRBJ2-3
size: -
length: 14
CDR3: CSVERRLSADTQYF
DNA: TGCAGCGTTGAACGGAGACTAAGCGCAGATACGCAGTATTTT

V: TRBV7-9
D: TRBD2
J: TRBJ2-1
size: -
length: 15
CDR3: CASSKTSGGADEQFF
DNA: TGTGCCAGCAGCAAGACTAGCGGGGGGGCTGATGAGCAGTTCTTC

V: TRBV7-8
D: TRBD1
J: TRBJ2-1
size: many
length: 15
CDR3: CASRGDRGLVNEQFF
DNA: TGTGCCAGCCGAGGGGACAGGGGCTTAGTCAATGAGCAGTTCTTC

V: TRBV24-1
D: TRBD2
J: TRBJ2-2
size: -
length: 15
CDR3: CATSGGLAGPGELFF
DNA: TGTGCCACCAGTGGAGGACTAGCGGGACCCGGGGAGCTGTTTTTT

V: TRBV7-8
D: TRBD2
J: TRBJ2-1
size: -
length: 14
CDR3: CASRLAGVINEQFF
DNA: TGTGCCAGCAGACTAGCGGGAGTGATAAATGAGCAGTTCTTC

V: TRBV7-9
D: -
J: TRBJ1-4
size: many
length: 15
CDR3: CASSPSRGTNEKLFF
DNA: TGTGCCAGCAGCCCAAGCAGGGGAACTAATGAAAAACTGTTTTTT

V: TRBV12-3/TRBV12-4
D: -
J: TRBJ1-1
size: -
length: 13
CDR3: CASGSEGNTEAFF
DNA: TGTGCTAGTGGCTCCGAGGGAAACACTGAAGCTTTCTTT

V: TRBV15
D: -
J: TRBJ1-2
size: -
length: 16
CDR3: CATSRHGGAGNYGYTF
DNA: TGTGCCACCAGCAGGCACGGGGGCGCGGGAAACTATGGCTACACCTTC